What follows is one TCR beta chain and its context. In the original processing: Counts of nucleated cells, estimated from reference gene primer amplification, were obtained. Produced via immunoSEQ multiplex PCR; TCRdb's table is partial and in-frame only. Clone size and the V and J calls come from that table; the DNA yielded D and trimming. The data contain under 200,000 clones, 75% to 85% of them singletons. This record belongs to a study of blood T cell repertoires in COVID-19. Study at large: Sources were T cells, B-cell-depleted T cells, or PBMCs; the material itself was cDNA or gDNA.

The CDR3 sequence is 16 residues long. Germline values: CDR1 SGHTA, CDR2 FQGNSA. V gave up 5 bases and J gave up 5 bases; unmatched junction bases: 6. The chain carries TRBV7-2 and TRBJ2-2, with 12 bases lining up with TRBD2. This clonotype originated in a human donor in a cohort sampled during active COVID-19. Specimen: peripheral blood. The CDR3 region has the DNA TGTGCCAGCAGCCTGACTAGCGGGAGAGGGACCGGGGAGCTGTTTTTT. It yields the protein CASSLTSGRGTGELFF.